Each of the 32 T cell receptor beta chains below was sequenced from the same sample in a study of T cell responses to AZD1222 COVID-19 vaccine. Libraries were prepared by immunoSEQ multiplex PCR; TCRdb keeps only in-frame clonotypes and omits some of them. The sample has approximately 110,000 clones, approximately 87% seen once; the top ten hold 4.4%. The sequences come from peripheral blood, collected 28 days after the second AZD1222 dose. All receptors derive from an adult who received the AZD1222 COVID-19 vaccine.

This sequence joins TRBV4-1 and TRBJ1-2; TRBD1 matches 7 bases. J gave up 4 bases and V 3 bases, and 8 bases lay outside the gene matches. Germline V CDR1 and CDR2: MGHRA, YSYEKL. The length of the CDR3 is 15 residues. The CDR3 DNA is TGCGCCAGCAGCCACCCGGGGAAGGGGGCCTATGGCTACACCTTC. It translates to CASSHPGKGAYGYTF.

The gene calls are TRBV3-1 (or the pseudogene TRBV3-2) and TRBJ2-7; TRBD2 agrees at 7 bases. The CDR3 loop spans 15 amino acids. Germline lookup yields CDR1 LGHDT and CDR2 YNNKEL (reference sequence). The ends lost 4 bases at V and 3 bases at J; junction bases unmatched: 9. For the CDR3, the DNA is TGTGCCAGCAGCCGATTCAGCGGGGTCAACTACGAGCAGTACTTC. Protein: CASSRFSGVNYEQYF.

The chain recombines TRBV18 with TRBJ1-6; D remains unclear. V lost 5 bases and J lost 9, with 20 bases in between. Germline CDR1 is KGHSH and CDR2 is LQKENI. CDR3 length: 16 residues. In nucleotides, the CDR3 is TGTGCCAGCTCATTTGGAACTGGGGTTATTGGTTCACCCCTCCACTTT. It codes for CASSFGTGVIGSPLHF.

This chain links TRBV15 with TRBJ1-1; D is ambiguous. Germline CDR1 LNHNV, CDR2 YYDKDF (reference sequence). V was trimmed by 1 base and J by 2 bases, leaving 8 bases between them. The CDR3 is 14 amino acids. As DNA, the CDR3 is TGTGCCACCAGCAGAGGGGCACCTAACACTGAAGCTTTCTTT. It encodes CATSRGAPNTEAFF.

The chain uses TRBV4-1 and TRBJ1-2; D remains ambiguous. Trimming left V 0 bases short and J 4 bases short, with 9 bases between. The germline V gene encodes CDR1 MGHRA and CDR2 YSYEKL. The CDR3 extends over 14 amino acids. The CDR3: CASSQEGWGYGYTF. In DNA form, the CDR3 reads TGCGCCAGCAGCCAAGAAGGTTGGGGCTATGGCTACACCTTC.

The V call is TRBV10-3, the J call TRBJ1-6, with D unresolved. This CDR3 has 12 residues. CDR1 and CDR2 from the germline V gene are ENHRY and SYGVKD. Trimming removed 2 bases at V and 13 bases at J, with 9 bases between. The CDR3 loop is CAISEIRSPLHF. The CDR3 DNA reads TGTGCCATCAGTGAGATTCGGTCCCCCCTCCACTTT.

The V gene is TRBV5-4, the J gene TRBJ1-2; the match to TRBD1 covers 7 bases. CDR3 length equals 14 residues. CDR1 and CDR2 (germline): SGHNT, YYREEE (reference sequence). V lost 4 bases to trimming and J lost 4 bases; unmatched junction nucleotides: 7. The chain's CDR3 is CASSPLGQLYGYTF. The CDR3 nucleotides read TGTGCCAGCAGCCCCCTGGGACAGCTCTATGGCTACACCTTC.

Only a few counts were recorded for this clone. The chain carries TRBV5-1 and TRBJ2-2; D gene uncertain. The CDR3 spans 14 residues. V lost 4 bases to trimming and J lost 5 bases, with 12 bases between them. Germline-derived CDR1 and CDR2 are SGHRS and YFSETQ. CDR3 DNA sequence: TGCGCCAGCAGCCCCCCACTCCAGACCGGGGAGCTGTTTTTT. Its protein is CASSPPLQTGELFF.

The chain combines TRBV27 with TRBJ1-1; D not resolved. Looked up from germline, CDR1 is MNHEY and CDR2 is SMNVEV (reference sequence). V lost 3 bases and J lost 0, with 11 bases in between. CDR3 length: 15 amino acids. CDR3 amino acids: CASSFNQKMNTEAFF. The CDR3 DNA is TGTGCCAGCAGTTTTAACCAGAAAATGAACACTGAAGCTTTCTTT.

The chain couples TRBV4-1 to TRBJ1-1; 7 positions match TRBD1. The length of the CDR3 is 18 residues. Losses at the gene ends were 4 bases for V and 0 bases for J; bases not matched to a gene: 14. The germline gives CDR1 MGHRA, CDR2 YSYEKL. The CDR3 DNA reads TGCGCCAGCAGCCGGGCCGGGACAGTGGGAATCATGAACACTGAAGCTTTCTTT. It yields the protein CASSRAGTVGIMNTEAFF.

The gene calls are TRBV27 and TRBJ2-2, with 8 bases lining up with TRBD2. This CDR3 has 15 amino acids. The V and J ends lost 8 bases and 5 bases, in that order; junction bases with no gene match: 10. Germline lookup yields CDR1 MNHEY and CDR2 SMNVEV (reference sequence). The CDR3 sequence: CASSIAGHGTGELFF. The CDR3 nucleotides are TGTGCCAGCTCCATAGCGGGGCACGGAACCGGGGAGCTGTTTTTT.

This chain joins TRBV6-5 and TRBJ1-1; D may be TRBD1 (6 bases). In germline, CDR1 is MNHEY, CDR2 SVGAGI. V was pared by 5 bases and J by 1 base, with 11 bases between. The CDR3 extends over 14 amino acids. CDR3 nucleotides: TGTGCCAGCAGTCCCCGGGACAAGAACACTGAAGCTTTCTTT. Its protein product is CASSPRDKNTEAFF.

This clone appeared a single time. An end of the junction does not agree with germline; a read error may underlie this. The genes are TRBV27 and TRBJ2-1; possible D gene TRBD1, 5 bases. Looked up from germline, CDR1 is MNHEY and CDR2 is SMNVEV (reference sequence). This CDR3 is built from 11 residues. CDR3 DNA: TGTGCCAGCAACGAAGGGGCAGACTTAATCTTC. Translated: CASNEGADLIF.

This clone was found once. The V and J genes are TRBV27 and TRBJ2-2; 13 nucleotides line up with TRBD2. From germline, CDR1 is MNHEY and CDR2 SMNVEV (reference sequence). The V gene end was trimmed by 3 bases and the J gene end by 4 bases; junction bases not matched to a gene: 5. The CDR3 spans 17 residues. In nucleotides, the CDR3 is TGTGCCAGCAGTTTTACTAGCGGGGGGGAGGGCACCGGGGAGCTGTTTTTT. Residues: CASSFTSGGEGTGELFF.

V gene TRBV2 combines with J gene TRBJ2-1; tentatively, D is TRBD2 (5 bases). Trimming removed 7 bases at V and 1 base at J, with 11 bases between. CDR3 size: 14 residues. Germline-derived CDR1 and CDR2 are SNHLY and FYNNEI. The CDR3 loop is CASTEGESYNEQFF. CDR3 in DNA: TGTGCCAGCACTGAGGGAGAGTCCTACAATGAGCAGTTCTTC.

The V and J genes are TRBV6-5 and TRBJ1-6, with TRBD1 matching 9 bases. Germline V CDR1 and CDR2: MNHEY, SVGAGI. V lost 5 bases and J lost 8; bases outside the gene matches: 7. This CDR3 has 15 residues. CDR3 DNA sequence: TGTGCCAGCAGTCCGGACAGGGGATTTTATTCACCCCTCCACTTT. This codes for CASSPDRGFYSPLHF.

In nucleotides, the CDR3 is TGTGCCAGCAGTTTACTGGGTAACACTGAAGCTTTCTTT. Translating it yields CASSLLGNTEAFF. V and J are TRBV27 and TRBJ1-1, with D uncertain. The germline CDR1 and CDR2 sequences are MNHEY and SMNVEV (reference sequence). CDR3 length: 13 residues. The V and J ends lost 2 bases and 2 bases respectively, with 6 bases between them.

This chain joins TRBV4-3 and TRBJ1-5; D call uncertain. Germline lookup yields CDR1 LGHNA and CDR2 YSLEER. Trimming took off 0 bases at V and 3 bases at J, with 12 bases between the two ends. This CDR3 is built from 16 residues. The chain's CDR3 is CASSQDWGFDNQPQHF. CDR3 DNA sequence: TGCGCCAGCAGCCAAGATTGGGGTTTCGACAATCAGCCCCAGCATTTT.

The chain carries TRBV18 and TRBJ1-2, with D possibly being TRBD1 (6 bases). This CDR3 comprises 15 residues. CDR1 is KGHSH, CDR2 LQKENI, per germline. Trimming cost V 6 bases and J 1 base, with 15 bases left between them. The CDR3 loop is CASSQEQGINYGYTF. The CDR3 nucleotides are TGTGCCAGCTCTCAGGAGCAGGGGATTAACTATGGCTACACCTTC.

This clone appeared a single time. V and J are TRBV15 and TRBJ2-1, with D perhaps TRBD1 (5 bases). The germline CDR1 and CDR2 sequences are LNHNV and YYDKDF (reference sequence). V dropped 0 bases and J dropped 4 bases, with 16 bases sitting between them. This CDR3 is 17 amino acids long. As DNA, the CDR3 is TGTGCCACCAGCAGAGAGACAGCTAGGATAACATACAATGAGCAGTTCTTC. Protein: CATSRETARITYNEQFF. The full variable domain, in which reference TRBV15 and TRBJ2-1 provide the parts outside the CDR3, is DAMVIQNPRYQVTQFGKPVTLSCSQTLNHNVMYWYQQKSSQAPKLLFHYYDKDFNNEADTPDNFQSRRPNTSFCFLDIRSPGLGDTAMYLCATSRETARITYNEQFFGPGTRLTVL.

The genes are TRBV11-3 and TRBJ2-1; D possibly uses TRBD1 or TRBD2 (5 bases each). Germline V CDR1 and CDR2: SGHNT, YENEEA. The V end was cut by 1 base, the J end by 3 bases, with 10 bases between. The CDR3 runs 15 residues. This CDR3 reads CASSLGDLDYNEQFF. CDR3 DNA sequence: TGTGCCAGCAGCTTAGGGGACCTAGACTACAATGAGCAGTTCTTC.

The V and J genes are TRBV28 and TRBJ1-5, with 11 bases matching TRBD1. The V segment lost 9 bases and the J segment 3 bases; nucleotides outside the gene matches: 4. The CDR3 runs 14 residues. Germline lookup yields CDR1 MDHEN and CDR2 SYDVKM. The CDR3 here is CARPGQGVNQPQHF. In DNA, the CDR3 is TGTGCCAGACCGGGACAGGGGGTCAATCAGCCCCAGCATTTT.

CDR3 sequence: CASSQVASGRKTGELFF. CDR3 in DNA: TGCGCCAGCAGCCAAGTCGCGAGCGGGAGGAAAACCGGGGAGCTGTTTTTT. This sequence joins TRBV4-3 and TRBJ2-2; 9 bases are a match to TRBD2. The junction had 8 bases not matched to a gene; V was cut back by 1 base and J by 5 bases. CDR3 length: 17 residues. The germline gives CDR1 LGHNA, CDR2 YSLEER.

V gene TRBV14 combines with J gene TRBJ1-5; no reliable D call. V lost 0 bases and J lost 6, with 3 bases in between. CDR1 is SGHDN, CDR2 FVKESK, per germline. The CDR3 consists of 12 residues. The DNA for the CDR3 is TGTGCCAGCAGCCAAGATGGTCAGCCCCAGCATTTT. Translating gives CASSQDGQPQHF. The whole variable domain, filled in from reference TRBV14 and TRBJ1-5, reads EAGVTQFPSHSVIEKGQTVTLRCDPISGHDNLYWYRRVMGKEIKFLLHFVKESKQDESGMPNNRFLAERTGGTYSTLKVQPAELEDSGVYFCASSQDGQPQHFGDGTRLSIL.

The V and J genes are TRBV5-4 and TRBJ1-6; perhaps TRBD1 as D (5 bases). With 3 bases removed from V and 11 bases from J, the gap between germline ends came to 15 bases. The CDR3 length is 14 residues. Germline V gene lookup returns CDR1 SGHNT and CDR2 YYREEE (reference sequence). The CDR3 sequence: CASSSTDLGPPLHF. CDR3 nucleotides: TGTGCCAGCAGCTCGACGGACTTGGGGCCACCCCTCCACTTT.

The chain combines TRBV5-1 with TRBJ2-1; TRBD1 aligns across 9 bases. Germline V gene lookup returns CDR1 SGHRS and CDR2 YFSETQ. CDR3 length: 16 amino acids. With V trimmed by 3 bases and J by 3 bases, 7 bases remained unmatched. The chain's CDR3 is CASSWGDRDYYNEQFF. Here the CDR3 DNA reads TGCGCCAGCAGCTGGGGGGACAGGGACTACTACAATGAGCAGTTCTTC.

V gene TRBV7-2 combines with J gene TRBJ1-2; D gene unclear. The CDR3 runs to 14 residues. The germline gives CDR1 SGHTA, CDR2 FQGNSA. The V end lost 3 bases, the J end lost 4 bases, and 12 bases lay between the germline ends. CDR3 DNA sequence: TGTGCCAGCAGCTTGCTTGGGATCGGCTATGGCTACACCTTC. Residues: CASSLLGIGYGYTF.

This chain connects TRBV19 to TRBJ2-7, with 11 bases matching TRBD1. Losses at the gene ends were 6 bases for V and 5 bases for J; bases not matched to a gene: 9. The CDR3 has 15 residues. Per germline, CDR1 LNHDA and CDR2 SQIVND (reference sequence). The CDR3 region has the DNA TGTGCCAGTAGCCGAAACGGACAGGGGGCCCACGAGCAGTACTTC. Its protein is CASSRNGQGAHEQYF.

CDR3 amino acids: CASSLLPSGTDTQYF. The CDR3 nucleotides are TGTGCCAGCAGCTTGTTACCGTCCGGAACAGATACGCAGTATTTT. The chain employs TRBV5-5 and TRBJ2-3; D gene uncertain. Germline CDR1 and CDR2: SGHKS and YYEKEE (reference sequence). This CDR3 is built from 15 residues. The ends were cut back, 1 base at V and 3 bases at J, with 12 bases in the middle.

The chain uses TRBV30 and TRBJ1-1, with a weak D call TRBD1 (5 bases). This CDR3 has 13 amino acids. Between the trimmed V and J ends, which lost 2 bases and 1 base, there was a span of 8 bases. Germline assignment: CDR1 GTSNPN and CDR2 SVGIG (reference sequence). The CDR3 spells CAWSRTGNTEAFF. The CDR3 DNA follows: TGTGCCTGGAGTCGAACAGGGAACACTGAAGCTTTCTTT. Using reference TRBV30 and TRBJ1-1 for the parts outside the CDR3, the full variable domain is SQTIHQWPATLVQPVGSPLSLECTVEGTSNPNLYWYRQAAGRGLQLLFYSVGIGQISSEVPQNLSASRPQDRQFILSSKKLLLSDSGFYLCAWSRTGNTEAFFGQGTRLTVV.

The rearrangement uses TRBV7-9 and TRBJ1-1; D unresolved. Germline CDR1 SEHNR, CDR2 FQNEAQ (reference sequence). The CDR3 length is 13 residues. The V and J ends lost 3 bases and 4 bases respectively, with 9 bases between them. This CDR3 is CASSFERSTEAFF. The CDR3 coding sequence is TGTGCCAGCAGCTTTGAGAGGTCCACTGAAGCTTTCTTT.

The rearrangement uses TRBV29-1 and TRBJ1-2; D may be TRBD1 (5 bases). The CDR3 runs 12 residues. The V end was cut by 5 bases, the J end by 3 bases, with 10 bases between. Germline CDR1 reads SQVTM; CDR2 reads ANQGSEA. The chain's CDR3 is CSVSRGYYGYTF. The DNA of the CDR3 is TGCAGCGTTTCAAGGGGTTACTATGGCTACACCTTC.